The 27 T cell receptor beta chains given below trace back to one sample, sequenced in a study of T cell repertoires in cytomegalovirus infection. A single record per CDR3 protein comes from TCRdb applying MiXCR to the reads. This table holds a few hundred thousand distinct CDR3 sequences, 35% to 50% found once. These TCRs' antigens remain unknown. Sequences were derived from cultured PBMCs, sampled from culture after CMV antigen stimulation. These receptors were taken from a human donor in good health (CMV status not recorded). Some clones in this sample may be carry-over from other donors' samples.

This clonotype was counted between two and nine times. The V call is TRBV7-2, the J call TRBJ2-1; the D is unclear. Germline CDR1 reads SGHTA; CDR2 reads FQGNSA. Trimming left V 5 bases short and J 5 bases short, with 10 bases between. The CDR3 spans 13 residues. The CDR3 sequence is CASSRTLDNEQFF. Written as DNA, the CDR3 is TGTGCCAGCAGCCGGACGCTCGACAATGAGCAGTTCTTC. The entire variable domain, with the rest obtained from reference TRBV7-2 and TRBJ2-1, is as follows: GAGVSQSPSNKVTEKGKDVELRCDPISGHTALYWYRQSLGQGLEFLIYFQGNSAPDKSGLPSDRFSAERTGGSVSTLTIQRTQQEDSAVYLCASSRTLDNEQFFGPGTRLTVL.

The chain links TRBV20-1 to TRBJ1-6, with D uncertain. Trimming took off 7 bases at V and 4 bases at J, with 14 bases between the two ends. The CDR3 loop spans 14 amino acids. Per the germline V gene, CDR1 is DFQATT and CDR2 is SNEGSKA (reference sequence). CDR3 loop: CSGQTSGYNSPLHF. For the CDR3, the DNA is TGCAGTGGGCAGACGTCGGGTTATAATTCACCCCTCCACTTT.

The chain uses TRBV6-2 or TRBV6-3 and TRBJ2-3, with TRBD2 as a possible D gene (6 bases). CDR3 length: 17 residues. Germline CDR1 and CDR2: MNHEY and SVGEGT. With 2 bases removed from V and 3 bases from J, the gap between germline ends came to 18 bases. This CDR3 reads CASSYPGRRGLTDTQYF. As DNA, the CDR3 is TGTGCCAGCAGTTACCCAGGGCGGCGGGGTTTGACAGATACGCAGTATTTT.

DNA of the CDR3: TGTGCCAGCAGTTCTTTTATAGCGGGAGAGGGAGAGACCCAGTACTTC. Translation: CASSSFIAGEGETQYF. This chain uses TRBV12-3 or TRBV12-4 with TRBJ2-5; 9 bases align to TRBD2. The CDR3 length is 16 residues. Unmatched junction bases numbered 10, after V lost 4 bases and J lost 4 bases.

The chain is built from TRBV11-1 and TRBJ2-2, with TRBD1 matching over 12 bases. The CDR3 runs 16 residues. Germline V lookup: CDR1 SGHAT, CDR2 FQDESV (reference sequence). Trimming took 5 bases from V and 7 from J; bases not matched to a gene: 8. CDR3: CASSPPGQGAIGELFF. Here the CDR3 DNA reads TGTGCCAGCAGCCCCCCGGGACAGGGGGCAATCGGGGAGCTGTTTTTT.

The chain carries TRBV12-3 or TRBV12-4 and TRBJ2-2; D might be TRBD2 (5 bases). The CDR3 totals 17 residues. V dropped 8 bases and J dropped 7 bases, with 26 bases sitting between them. CDR3 loop: CASLYISRTGVVGELFF. The CDR3 coding sequence is TGTGCCAGCCTATACATTAGTCGGACCGGGGTGGTCGGGGAGCTGTTTTTT.

This chain joins TRBV6-1 and TRBJ2-3, with a tentative D call TRBD1 (6 bases). Germline-derived CDR1 and CDR2 are MNHNS and SASEGT. CDR3 length equals 14 residues. Trimming pared 6 bases from V and 4 bases from J, leaving 14 bases between. The CDR3 protein is CASRETGPPDTQYF. DNA of the CDR3: TGTGCCAGCAGAGAGACAGGTCCCCCAGATACGCAGTATTTT.

This rearrangement joins TRBV19 to TRBJ1-1, with D unresolved. The CDR3 consists of 15 residues. CDR1 and CDR2 (germline): LNHDA, SQIVND (reference sequence). V lost 3 bases and J lost 1, with 12 bases in between. This CDR3 reads CASSMDSATNTEAFF. The CDR3 nucleotides read TGTGCCAGTAGTATGGATAGCGCTACGAACACTGAAGCTTTCTTT.

This clonotype was seen just once. The gene calls are TRBV2 and TRBJ1-1; D is possibly TRBD1 (5 bases). The CDR3 runs to 13 residues. Germline V CDR1 and CDR2: SNHLY, FYNNEI. The V end lost 6 bases, the J end lost 1 base, and 9 bases lay between the germline ends. The CDR3 nucleotides are TGTGCCAGCAGCATGGGGCAGAACACTGAAGCTTTCTTT. This gives the protein CASSMGQNTEAFF.

Comment on this clonotype: At one end the junction does not follow the germline gene, possibly because of a read error. The chain couples TRBV4-3 to TRBJ2-1, with 8 positions matching TRBD2. The germline gives CDR1 LGHNA, CDR2 YSLEER. This CDR3 region has 15 residues. In DNA form, the CDR3 reads TGCGCCAGCAGCGAAGAGCGGGAGCCCTACAATGAGCAGTTCTTC. Its translation: CASSEEREPYNEQFF.

The rearrangement joins TRBV7-6 to TRBJ2-2, with 9 bases identical to TRBD2. The CDR3 runs to 17 residues. CDR1 and CDR2 from the germline V gene are SGHVS and FNYEAQ. The ends lost 1 base at V and 5 bases at J; junction bases unmatched: 8. The CDR3 nucleotides are TGTGCCAGCAGCTTAGTCCCTAGCGGGGCCGGGACCGGGGAGCTGTTTTTT. Translation: CASSLVPSGAGTGELFF.

The CDR3 here is CASSVGSTEAFF. CDR3 in DNA: TGTGCCAGCAGTGTGGGTAGCACTGAAGCTTTCTTT. The V call is TRBV6-1, the J call TRBJ1-1; D unresolved. The V end was cut by 4 bases, the J end by 4 bases, with 7 bases between. The CDR3 covers 12 residues. Germline V gene lookup returns CDR1 MNHNS and CDR2 SASEGT.

V usage is TRBV11-2 and J usage is TRBJ1-2; 8 bases align to TRBD1. With V trimmed by 4 bases and J by 7 bases, 8 bases remained unmatched. This CDR3 region has 14 residues. The germline CDR1 and CDR2 sequences are SGHAT and FQNNGV. The CDR3 region is CASSWMTGEGGYTF. The CDR3 DNA reads as TGTGCCAGCAGCTGGATGACAGGGGAGGGTGGCTACACCTTC.

This chain joins TRBV6-2 or TRBV6-3 and TRBJ1-6; D remains ambiguous. Trimming pared 1 base from V and 7 bases from J, leaving 8 bases between. The CDR3 loop spans 14 amino acids. Germline V CDR1 and CDR2: MNHEY, SVGEGT. CDR3 bases: TGTGCCAGCAGTTACTATCCAGGAAATTCACCCCTCCACTTT. Amino acids: CASSYYPGNSPLHF.

This clonotype occurred many times. The chain uses TRBV7-2 and TRBJ2-3, with D uncertain. CDR3 length: 14 residues. The germline gives CDR1 SGHTA, CDR2 FQGNSA. The germline V and J ends were trimmed by 0 bases and 1 base, with 5 bases remaining between them. CDR3 sequence (DNA): TGTGCCAGCAGCTTAGCCGCACGCACAGATACGCAGTATTTT. It encodes CASSLAARTDTQYF.

V is TRBV28 and J is TRBJ2-2; 9 bases agree with TRBD2. This CDR3 has 19 amino acids. Germline lookup yields CDR1 MDHEN and CDR2 SYDVKM. V gave up 4 bases and J gave up 0 bases; unmatched junction bases: 12. The CDR3 sequence: CASSSRRRASGANTGELFF. The CDR3 DNA reads as TGTGCCAGCAGTTCCCGCCGGCGGGCTAGCGGGGCGAACACCGGGGAGCTGTTTTTT. The complete variable domain, with remaining parts taken from reference TRBV28 and TRBJ2-2, reads DVKVTQSSRYLVKRTGEKVFLECVQDMDHENMFWYRQDPGLGLRLIYFSYDVKMKEKGDIPEGYSVSREKKERFSLILESASTNQTSMYLCASSSRRRASGANTGELFFGEGSRLTVL.

J is TRBJ2-1 and V is TRBV10-3; D is uncertain. The CDR3 contains 13 residues. The V end lost 0 bases, the J end lost 8 bases, and 8 bases lay between the germline ends. Germline V gene lookup returns CDR1 ENHRY and CDR2 SYGVKD. CDR3 in amino acids: CAISESLYHEQFF. CDR3 coding DNA: TGTGCCATCAGTGAGTCGCTTTATCATGAGCAGTTCTTC.

This clonotype was counted between two and nine times. The chain couples TRBV7-2 to TRBJ2-3; D is uncertain. Trimming shortened V by 5 bases and J by 2 bases, and 11 bases separated the two germline ends. The CDR3 is made up of 14 amino acids. Germline CDR1 SGHTA, CDR2 FQGNSA. The CDR3 sequence is CASSRVRATDTQYF. The CDR3 DNA follows: TGTGCCAGCAGCCGGGTTCGGGCCACAGATACGCAGTATTTT.

In its sample, this clonotype was seen a few times. The chain joins TRBV7-8 to TRBJ1-5; D might be TRBD1 (5 bases). The germline CDR1 and CDR2 sequences are SGHVS and FQNEAQ. CDR3 size: 17 residues. The germline V and J ends were trimmed by 4 bases and 2 bases, with 18 bases remaining between them. In DNA form, the CDR3 reads TGTGCCAGCAGCTCAGACCGGGGGGGGATAGGCAATCAGCCCCAGCATTTT. Protein sequence: CASSSDRGGIGNQPQHF.

Only a few counts were recorded for this clonotype. The rearrangement joins TRBV6-6 to TRBJ2-1; 8 bases agree with TRBD2. Germline trimming cut 6 bases from V and 3 bases from J; bases unmatched to any gene: 7. The CDR3 runs to 15 residues. CDR1 is MNHNY and CDR2 is SVGAGI in the germline V gene (reference sequence). This CDR3 is CASRRAGGRYNEQFF. The CDR3 coding sequence is TGTGCCAGCAGACGGGCGGGAGGCCGCTACAATGAGCAGTTCTTC.

This clonotype was seen only a few times. V gene TRBV7-6 combines with J gene TRBJ2-7; 10 bases are a match to TRBD1. From germline, CDR1 is SGHVS and CDR2 FNYEAQ. This CDR3 is 16 amino acids long. J lost 5 bases, V lost 1 base, and 8 bases had no gene match. The CDR3 bases are TGTGCCAGCAGCTTAGTTGGGACAGGGGCGGAAAACGAGCAGTACTTC. Translating gives CASSLVGTGAENEQYF.

In DNA form, the CDR3 reads TGTGCTAGTGGTTCAATTCGAGTCGGAGGAGACACTGAAGCTTTCTTT. It encodes CASGSIRVGGDTEAFF. The chain employs TRBV12-5 and TRBJ1-1; D ambiguous. V was cut by 4 bases and J by 3 bases, with 18 bases left in between. The CDR3 is 16 amino acids. The germline gives CDR1 LGHNT, CDR2 FRNRAP.

This clonotype was observed a single time. The rearrangement links TRBV7-4 to TRBJ2-5; D is unresolved. There are 13 residues in the CDR3. V gave up 1 base and J gave up 5 bases, with 8 bases separating them. Germline V CDR1 and CDR2: SGHVT, SQSDAQ. The CDR3 loop is CASSLGRAETQYF. The CDR3 DNA reads TGTGCCAGCAGCTTAGGACGGGCGGAGACCCAGTACTTC.

This clonotype appeared a few times. The chain joins TRBV7-2 to TRBJ2-4, with D maybe TRBD1 (6 bases). The V gene's germline CDR1 is SGHTA and CDR2 FQGNSA. Trimming cost V 5 bases and J 5 bases, with 13 bases left between them. The CDR3 length is 14 residues. The CDR3 here is CASSPSGHENIQYF. The CDR3 DNA reads as TGTGCCAGCAGCCCCTCGGGACATGAAAACATTCAGTACTTC.

The CDR3, as DNA: TGCGCCAGCAGCGGACCCGGGGCGGGCACAGATACGCAGTATTTT. Its protein is CASSGPGAGTDTQYF. V is TRBV5-1 and J is TRBJ2-3; D is possibly TRBD1 or TRBD2 (5 bases each). Trimming removed 4 bases at V and 1 base at J, with 13 bases between. The CDR3 is 15 residues long. Germline V gene sequence: CDR1 SGHRS, CDR2 YFSETQ.

The chain joins TRBV7-9 to TRBJ1-1; 9 positions match TRBD1. V shed 5 bases and J 2 bases; nucleotides not matched to a gene: 15. CDR3 size: 18 residues. From germline, CDR1 is SEHNR and CDR2 FQNEAQ (reference sequence). CDR3 nucleotides: TGTGCCAGCAGCGTAAAGGGCGGGGACAGGGCGGGAAACACTGAAGCTTTCTTT. It yields the protein CASSVKGGDRAGNTEAFF.

Regarding this clonotype: A read error may account for a junction end that differs from germline. The genes are TRBV4-1 and TRBJ2-7, with 8 bases fitting TRBD2. The CDR3 is made up of 12 amino acids. Germline V lookup: CDR1 MGHRA, CDR2 YSYEKL. For the CDR3, the DNA is TGTGCCAGCCGCGGGAGGCGATACGAGCAGTACTTC. It translates to CASRGRRYEQYF.